This T cell receptor beta chain appears in the sequencing data of a study of CD8+CD57+ T cells in acquired aplastic anemia. Study background: Sorted CD4+ and CD8+ cells gave an average of approximately 3.4 ug of DNA. General study findings and limits: Researchers reported that CD8+ Simpson's diversity was not significantly different in patients versus controls.

CD8+CD57+ cell expansion had been shown by flow cytometry in patients chosen for sequencing. The germline CDR1 and CDR2 sequences are SGHDN and FVKESK. V was clipped by 2 bases and J by 4 bases; unmatched bases: 8. This CDR3 is built from 16 residues. According to the study, genomic DNA was the template for TCR beta VDJ and CDR3 profiling. One entry per CDR3 protein results from TCRdb running MiXCR on the reads. The table lists 170,000 or so distinct CDR3 sequences, 40% to 60% of them singletons. Notes on this clonotype: Its antigen is unidentified.

J is TRBJ2-1 and V is TRBV14; TRBD1 matches 7 bases. The TCR originated in a human donor with aplastic anemia. The sample consisted of sorted CD4+, CD8+, or CD8+CD57+ T cells (not recorded which) from PBMCs. CDR3 DNA: TGTGCCAGCAGCCAAAGGGGGCAGGTGTTGTACAATGAGCAGTTCTTC. This translates into CASSQRGQVLYNEQFF.